The TCR beta chain under discussion was sequenced for a study of T cells after yellow fever vaccination. By 5'RACE template switching, TCR cDNA was produced, with a universal primer site and UMIs added in the process. From the 5' RACE reads, TCRdb called clonotypes with MiXCR, one entry per CDR3 protein. The table shows about 400,000 distinct CDR3 sequences, with 6.2% occurring only once. Many counts were recorded for this clonotype. Its antigen is not identified. Trimming took off 5 bases at V and 9 bases at J, with 11 bases between the two ends. CDR3 length: 12 residues. Study observations and caveats: After the booster, roughly 96% of CD4 and just over 85% of CD8 primary-response clones were re-detected.

The TCR was taken from a man in his thirties or forties who received the YFV17D yellow fever vaccine. The input for sequencing was PBMCs, taken 5 days after the yellow fever booster vaccination. This rearrangement joins TRBV12-3 or TRBV12-4 to TRBJ2-1; D ambiguous. The CDR3 DNA follows: TGTGCCAGCAGTCTCCCGTCACCTGAGCAGTTCTTC. Residues: CASSLPSPEQFF.